This T cell receptor (beta chain) comes out of a study of blood T cells in healthy people across ages. Study overall: For every two T cells, template switching captured about one barcoded beta molecule. Study conclusions and caveats: Estimates drawn from one million T cells were deemed to understate diversity. Unknown CMV status may confound age-related changes in expanded clones.

A J-beta primer mix and a sample-barcoded 5' primer were used in a second PCR of roughly 6 to 12 cycles. TCRdb reprocessed the 5' RACE reads with MiXCR, giving one entry per CDR3 protein. The top ten clones hold about 23% of a sample with 1,800,000 or so distinct CDR3 sequences, 39% of them seen once. Isolation of PBMCs gave at least 7 million cells per sample. The CDR3 has 15 amino acids. Trimming took off 10 bases at V and 3 bases at J, with 21 bases between the two ends. CDR1 SGHAT and CDR2 FQNNGV come from the germline V gene. Remarks on this clonotype: What it binds is not known.

The TCR sequence derives from a human donor in good health. J is TRBJ2-5 and V is TRBV11-2; D not certain. The material sequenced was blood. The CDR3, as DNA: TGTGCCAACAGTTCAGGATACAGCCCCGAAGAGACCCAGTACTTC. Amino acids: CANSSGYSPEETQYF.